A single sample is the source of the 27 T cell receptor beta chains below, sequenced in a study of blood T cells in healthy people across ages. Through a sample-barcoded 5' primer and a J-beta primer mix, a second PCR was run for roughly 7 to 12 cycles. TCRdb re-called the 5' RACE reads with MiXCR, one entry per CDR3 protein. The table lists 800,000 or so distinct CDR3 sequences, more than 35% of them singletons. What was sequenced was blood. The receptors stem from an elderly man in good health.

The CDR3 loop reads CSVRIPSEGGTEAFF. In DNA form, the CDR3 reads TGCAGCGTACGGATCCCTTCGGAGGGGGGAACTGAAGCTTTCTTT. The gene calls are TRBV29-1 and TRBJ1-1, with D possibly matching TRBD1 (6 bases). This CDR3 contains 15 residues. Looked up from germline, CDR1 is SQVTM and CDR2 is ANQGSEA. Trimming removed 6 bases from V and 5 bases from J, with 22 bases in between.

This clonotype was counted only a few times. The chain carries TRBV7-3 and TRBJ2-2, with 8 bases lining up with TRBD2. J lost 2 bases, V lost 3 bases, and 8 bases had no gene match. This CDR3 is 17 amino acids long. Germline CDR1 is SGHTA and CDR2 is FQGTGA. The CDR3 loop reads CASSFSSGLANTGELFF. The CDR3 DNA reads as TGTGCCAGCAGCTTCTCCTCAGGACTAGCTAACACCGGGGAGCTGTTTTTT.

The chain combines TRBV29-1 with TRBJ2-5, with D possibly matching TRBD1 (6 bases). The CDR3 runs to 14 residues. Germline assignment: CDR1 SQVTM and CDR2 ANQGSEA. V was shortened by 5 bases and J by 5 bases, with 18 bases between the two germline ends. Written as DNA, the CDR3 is TGCAGCGTTAATCGACAGGCCCGGAGGGAGACCCAGTACTTC. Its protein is CSVNRQARRETQYF.

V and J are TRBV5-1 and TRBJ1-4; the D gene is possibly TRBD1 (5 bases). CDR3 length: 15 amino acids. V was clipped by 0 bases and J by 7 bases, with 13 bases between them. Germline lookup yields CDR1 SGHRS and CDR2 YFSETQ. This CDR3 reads CASSLEGRYGEKLFF. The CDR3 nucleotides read TGCGCCAGCAGCTTGGAGGGGAGGTATGGTGAAAAACTGTTTTTT. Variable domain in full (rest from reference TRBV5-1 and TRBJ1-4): KAGVTQTPRYLIKTRGQQVTLSCSPISGHRSVSWYQQTPGQGLQFLFEYFSETQRNKGNFPGRFSGRQFSNSRSEMNVSTLELGDSALYLCASSLEGRYGEKLFFGSGTQLSVL.

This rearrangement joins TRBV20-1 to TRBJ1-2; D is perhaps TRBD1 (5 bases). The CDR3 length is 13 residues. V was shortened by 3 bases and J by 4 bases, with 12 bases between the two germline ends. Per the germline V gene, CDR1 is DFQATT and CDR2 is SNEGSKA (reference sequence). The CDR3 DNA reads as TGCAGTGCTAGTGGCAGGGACGGCTATGGCTACACCTTC. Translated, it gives CSASGRDGYGYTF.

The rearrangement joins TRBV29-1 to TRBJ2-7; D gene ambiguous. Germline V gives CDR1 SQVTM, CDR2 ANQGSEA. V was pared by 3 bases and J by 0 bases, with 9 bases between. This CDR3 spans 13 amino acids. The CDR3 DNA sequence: TGCAGCGTTGAGGGTTCAAGCTCCTACGAGCAGTACTTC. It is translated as CSVEGSSSYEQYF.

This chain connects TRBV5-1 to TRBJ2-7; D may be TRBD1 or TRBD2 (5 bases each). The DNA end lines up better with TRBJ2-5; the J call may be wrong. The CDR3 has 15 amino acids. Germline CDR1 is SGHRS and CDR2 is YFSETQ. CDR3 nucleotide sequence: TGCGCCAGCAGCTTCGGGACCCGCACTCCGGAGACCCAGTACTTC. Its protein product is CASSFGTRTPETQYF.

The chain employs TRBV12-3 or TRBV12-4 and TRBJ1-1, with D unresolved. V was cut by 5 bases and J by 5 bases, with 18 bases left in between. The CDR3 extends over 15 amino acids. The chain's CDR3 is CASSLPGGGFTEAFF. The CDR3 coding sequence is TGTGCCAGCAGTCTCCCCGGTGGAGGCTTTACTGAAGCTTTCTTT.

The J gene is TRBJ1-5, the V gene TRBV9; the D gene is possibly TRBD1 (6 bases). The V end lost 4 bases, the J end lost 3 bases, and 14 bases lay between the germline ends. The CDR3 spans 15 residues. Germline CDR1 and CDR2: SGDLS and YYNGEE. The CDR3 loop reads CASSIGTLNNQPQHF. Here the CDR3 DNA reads TGTGCCAGCAGCATCGGGACATTAAACAATCAGCCCCAGCATTTT.

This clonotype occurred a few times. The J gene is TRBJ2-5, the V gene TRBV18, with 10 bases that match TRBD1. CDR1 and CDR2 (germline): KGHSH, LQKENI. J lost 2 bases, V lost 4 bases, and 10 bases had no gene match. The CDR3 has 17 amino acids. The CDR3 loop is CASSLSPGQGSQETQYF. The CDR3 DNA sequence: TGTGCCAGCTCACTCTCTCCGGGACAGGGGTCGCAAGAGACCCAGTACTTC.

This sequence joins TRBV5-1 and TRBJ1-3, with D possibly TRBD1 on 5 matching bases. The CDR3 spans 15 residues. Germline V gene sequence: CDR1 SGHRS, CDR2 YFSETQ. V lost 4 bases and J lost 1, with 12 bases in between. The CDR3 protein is CASSHGTGSGNTIYF. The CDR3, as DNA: TGCGCCAGCAGCCACGGGACGGGTTCTGGAAACACCATATATTTT.

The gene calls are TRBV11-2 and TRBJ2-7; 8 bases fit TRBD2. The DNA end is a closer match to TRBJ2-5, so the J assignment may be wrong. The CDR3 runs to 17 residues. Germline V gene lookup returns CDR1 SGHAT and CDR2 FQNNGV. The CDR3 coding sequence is TGTGCCAGCAGCTTAGATCTAACGGGAGGGCCGGGAGAGACCCAGTACTTC. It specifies CASSLDLTGGPGETQYF.

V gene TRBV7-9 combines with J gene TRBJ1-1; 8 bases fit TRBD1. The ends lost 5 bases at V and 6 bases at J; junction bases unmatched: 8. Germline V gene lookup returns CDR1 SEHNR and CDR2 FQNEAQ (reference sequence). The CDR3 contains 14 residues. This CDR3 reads CASSADRESAEAFF. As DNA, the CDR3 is TGTGCCAGCAGCGCGGACAGGGAAAGCGCTGAAGCTTTCTTT.

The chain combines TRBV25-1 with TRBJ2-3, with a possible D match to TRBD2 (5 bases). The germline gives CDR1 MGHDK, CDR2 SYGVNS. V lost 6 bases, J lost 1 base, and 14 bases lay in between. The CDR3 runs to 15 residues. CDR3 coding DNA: TGTGCCAGCAGACAAGCGGATTACGGCACAGATACGCAGTATTTT. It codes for CASRQADYGTDTQYF.

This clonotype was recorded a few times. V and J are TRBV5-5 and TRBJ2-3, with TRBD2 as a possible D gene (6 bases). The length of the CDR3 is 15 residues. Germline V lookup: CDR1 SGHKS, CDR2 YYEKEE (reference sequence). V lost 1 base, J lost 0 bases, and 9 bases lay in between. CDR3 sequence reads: CASSLYSGSTDTQYF. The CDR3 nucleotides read TGTGCCAGCAGCTTGTACAGCGGGAGCACAGATACGCAGTATTTT.

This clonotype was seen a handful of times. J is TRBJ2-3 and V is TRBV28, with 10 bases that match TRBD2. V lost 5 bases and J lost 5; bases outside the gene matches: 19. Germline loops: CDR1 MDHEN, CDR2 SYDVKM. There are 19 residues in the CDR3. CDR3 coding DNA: TGTGCCAGCAGTCCGCTGACTAAGCGGGAGGGCCAGTGGGTAGATACGCAGTATTTT. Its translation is CASSPLTKREGQWVDTQYF. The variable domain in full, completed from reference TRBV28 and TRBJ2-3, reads DVKVTQSSRYLVKRTGEKVFLECVQDMDHENMFWYRQDPGLGLRLIYFSYDVKMKEKGDIPEGYSVSREKKERFSLILESASTNQTSMYLCASSPLTKREGQWVDTQYFGPGTRLTVL.

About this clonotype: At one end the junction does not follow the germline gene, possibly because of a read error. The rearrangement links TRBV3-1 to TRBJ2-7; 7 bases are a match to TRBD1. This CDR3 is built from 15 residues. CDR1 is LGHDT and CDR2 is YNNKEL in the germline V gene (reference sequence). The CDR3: CASSQGRGQSYVQYF. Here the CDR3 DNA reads TGTGCCAGCAGCCAAGGTAGGGGGCAGTCCTACGTGCAGTACTTC.

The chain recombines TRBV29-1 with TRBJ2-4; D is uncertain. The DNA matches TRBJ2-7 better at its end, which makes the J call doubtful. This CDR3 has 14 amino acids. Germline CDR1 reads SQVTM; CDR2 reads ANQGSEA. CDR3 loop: CSVVNAQNPYEQYF. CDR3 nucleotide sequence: TGCAGCGTTGTGAATGCGCAGAACCCCTACGAGCAGTACTTC.

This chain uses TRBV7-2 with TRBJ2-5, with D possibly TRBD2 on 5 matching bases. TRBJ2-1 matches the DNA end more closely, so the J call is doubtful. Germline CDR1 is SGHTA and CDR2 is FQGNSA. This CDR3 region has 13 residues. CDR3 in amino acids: CASSTRTQETQFF. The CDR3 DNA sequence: TGTGCCAGCAGCACCCGGACTCAAGAGACCCAGTTCTTC.

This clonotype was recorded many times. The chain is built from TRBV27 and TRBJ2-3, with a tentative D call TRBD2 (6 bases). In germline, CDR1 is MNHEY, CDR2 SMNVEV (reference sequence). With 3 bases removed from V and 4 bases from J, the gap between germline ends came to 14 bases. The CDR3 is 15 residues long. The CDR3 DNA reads TGTGCCAGCAGTTTGCGGGGACGGACTCCAGATACGCAGTATTTT. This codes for CASSLRGRTPDTQYF.

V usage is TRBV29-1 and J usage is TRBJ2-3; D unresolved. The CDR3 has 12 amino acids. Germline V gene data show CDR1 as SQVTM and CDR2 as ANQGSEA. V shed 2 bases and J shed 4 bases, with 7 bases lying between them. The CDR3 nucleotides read TGCAGCGTTGAATTCGGTCCAGATACGCAGTATTTT. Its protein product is CSVEFGPDTQYF.

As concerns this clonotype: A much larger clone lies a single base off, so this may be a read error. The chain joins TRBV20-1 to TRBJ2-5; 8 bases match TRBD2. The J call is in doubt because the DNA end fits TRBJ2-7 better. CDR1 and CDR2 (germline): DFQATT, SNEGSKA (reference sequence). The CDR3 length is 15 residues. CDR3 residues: CSVRAGSGNPYEQYF. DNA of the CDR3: TGCAGTGTTAGAGCGGGTAGCGGGAACCCCTACGAGCAGTACTTC.

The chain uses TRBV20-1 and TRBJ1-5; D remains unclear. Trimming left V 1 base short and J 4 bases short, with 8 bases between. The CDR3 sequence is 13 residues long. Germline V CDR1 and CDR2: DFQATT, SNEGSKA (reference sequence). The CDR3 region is CSARVSKNQPQHF. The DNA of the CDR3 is TGCAGTGCTAGAGTATCCAAGAATCAGCCCCAGCATTTT.

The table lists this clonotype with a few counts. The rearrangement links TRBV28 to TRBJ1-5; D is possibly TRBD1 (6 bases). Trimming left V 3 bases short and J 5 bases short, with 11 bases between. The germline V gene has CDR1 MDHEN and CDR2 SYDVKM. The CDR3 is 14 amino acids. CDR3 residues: CASSFTGNYQPQHF. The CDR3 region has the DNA TGTGCCAGCAGTTTCACAGGGAATTATCAGCCCCAGCATTTT.

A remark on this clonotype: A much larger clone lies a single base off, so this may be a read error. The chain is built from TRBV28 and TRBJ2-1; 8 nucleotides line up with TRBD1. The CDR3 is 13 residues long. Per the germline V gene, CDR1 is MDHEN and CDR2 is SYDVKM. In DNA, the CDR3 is TGTGCCAGCAGTTTAGATGCGGACAGGGAGGAGGTCTTC. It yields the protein CASSLDADREEVF.

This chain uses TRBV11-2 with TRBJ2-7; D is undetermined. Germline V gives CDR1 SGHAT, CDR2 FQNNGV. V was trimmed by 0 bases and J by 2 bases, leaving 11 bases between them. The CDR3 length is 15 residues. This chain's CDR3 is CASSLDITTTYEQYF. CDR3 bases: TGTGCCAGCAGCTTAGATATCACAACTACCTACGAGCAGTACTTC.

The CDR3 DNA reads as TGCAGTGCTAGAGATCGAGTGGGCTCTGGGGCCAACGTCCTGACTTTC. It encodes CSARDRVGSGANVLTF. The chain has TRBV20-1 and TRBJ2-6; D unresolved. Trimming pared 0 bases from V and 0 bases from J, leaving 9 bases between. This CDR3 has 16 amino acids. Germline values: CDR1 DFQATT, CDR2 SNEGSKA (reference sequence).